This T cell receptor beta chain was obtained from a study of blood T cell repertoires in COVID-19 (dated by TCRdb to between 2020 and 2021). With respect to the entire study: Samples from collaborators originated in the United States, Italy and Spain and spanned both the acute and convalescent phases of COVID-19. The material from the prospective study consisted of cDNA or gDNA derived from T cells, B-cell-depleted T cells, or PBMCs. Samples were obtained from the ongoing ImmuneRACE study (first 160 participants) and from 1,254 subjects provided by 6 global collaborators. HLA class I and class II types, where available, came from metadata supplied by the sample provider rather than from assay-based typing. The repertoires were released in a freely available public database meant as a resource for research on the immune response to SARS-CoV-2. Subjects who had been exposed to COVID-19, were actively infected with it, or had recovered from it provided the deeply sampled blood TCRbeta repertoires that made up the dataset. A de-identified subject ID, COVID-19 status, age in years and sex were almost always included in the sample metadata. Study-wide findings and limitations: The amount of clinical and demographic metadata varied by source and participant and was provided uncurated.

TCRbeta CDR3 regions were amplified from genomic DNA by means of the immunoSEQ Assay, a bias-controlled multiplex PCR. Under the source paper's analysis protocol: Within the assay, amplification of reference gene primers was used to estimate how many nucleated cells each sample contained. To quantify the absolute abundance of each unique TCRbeta CDR3 rearrangement, sequence reads were collapsed and filtered. Productive Simpson clonality was computed per sample as the square root of Simpson's diversity index over productive rearrangements. TCRdb stores this immuneACCESS table with in-frame sequences only. Part of the clones is absent; in the studies checked, under half of the shortfall reflects unresolved V genes, and no reason is known for the rest. The V and J calls and clone size were taken over from that table, and D and trimming were inferred from the DNA. A total of over 600,000 clones appear in this sample, about 90% of them only once. Of the sample, roughly 0.26% is held by the ten largest clones.

Whole blood was collected in K2EDTA tubes by collaborating institutions according to the institutions' own protocols. Collaborator samples were shipped for TCRbeta analysis as frozen whole blood, isolated PBMCs, or DNA extracted from either sample type. The V end loses 5 bases and the J end loses 7 bases, and a stretch of 23 bases separates them. The germline V gene provides CDR1 SGHVS and CDR2 FQNEAQ. From the cysteine up to the phenylalanine, the CDR3 has a length of 17 residues. Solely the CDR3 DNA is kept, with 51 bases framed from the first base. About this clone itself: Its binding antigen is unknown. Base qualities are missing; no much larger clone stands one base away.

The material sequenced was peripheral blood. This sequence uses TRBV7-8 and TRBJ1-4, with a tentative D gene TRBD1 over 6 matching bases. The receptor's source is a woman between 18 and 30 years old with acute or convalescent COVID-19. The CDR3 protein: CASSLRAKQGSGEKLFF. The DNA sequence follows: TGTGCCAGCAGCCTACGCGCCAAACAGGGATCGGGTGAAAAACTGTTTTTT. Reference TRBV7-8 and TRBJ1-4 genes cover what lies past the CDR3, so the full variable domain is GAGVSQSPRYKVAKRGQDVALRCDPISGHVSLFWYQQALGQGPEFLTYFQNEAQLDKSGLPSDRFFAERPEGSVSTLKIQRTQQEDSAVYLCASSLRAKQGSGEKLFFGSGTQLSVL.